Listed below are T cell receptor beta chains from one sample, sequenced in a study of blood T cell repertoires in COVID-19. Sequenced by immunoSEQ multiplex PCR; TCRdb stores in-frame clones only, minus some. The repertoire holds 400,000 to 500,000 clones, with around 89% as singletons. Sequenced: PBMCs or T cells enriched from blood (not recorded which). These receptors originate from a woman between 35 and 50 years old who had recovered from COVID-19. The CDR3 runs from the conserved cysteine through the conserved F or W. Each record gives: V gene, J gene, D gene, clone size, CDR3 DNA, CDR3 protein. The D gene is left open where the match is weak. Size tells how often a clone was seen (once, few, many) or the class of an expanded clone, and some rows leave it out.

TRBV10-3	TRBJ1-2	-	-	TGTGCCATCAGCCAGGGCTCTAACTATGGCTACACCTTC	CAISQGSNYGYTF
TRBV10-3	TRBJ2-7	TRBD2	-	TGTGCCATCAGTCCCTCATGGACTAGCGGGATGAACGAGCAGTACTTC	CAISPSWTSGMNEQYF
TRBV12-3/TRBV12-4	TRBJ2-3	-	-	TGTGCCAGCAGTTTTATCAGCGCCGGTACGCAGTATTTT	CASSFISAGTQYF
TRBV6-5	TRBJ2-5	-	-	TGTGCCAGCAGTAAACTAGAGACCCAGTACTTC	CASSKLETQYF
TRBV18	TRBJ2-3	TRBD2	-	TGTGCCAGCTCACTGGGGACTAGCGGGGCTCCTGGGACAGATACGCAGTATTTT	CASSLGTSGAPGTDTQYF
TRBV18	TRBJ1-3	-	-	TGTGCCAGCTCACCTTCGACGGGAGTCTCTGGAAACACCATATATTTT	CASSPSTGVSGNTIYF
TRBV7-2	TRBJ2-3	TRBD2	-	TGTGCCAGCAGCTTGTGGACTAGCGACACAGATACGCAGTATTTT	CASSLWTSDTDTQYF
TRBV5-1	TRBJ1-5	-	-	TGCGCCAGCAGCTTTTCAGGTGGCCCGCATCAGCCCCAGCATTTT	CASSFSGGPHQPQHF
TRBV2	TRBJ2-3	-	few	TGTGCCAGCAGTGAAAGACTCACAGATACGCAGTATTTT	CASSERLTDTQYF
TRBV21-1	TRBJ2-7	-	-	TGTGCCAGCAGCAAAGGATCGGCTAGCGGAGTCTACGAGCAGTACTTC	CASSKGSASGVYEQYF
TRBV11-3	TRBJ2-3	-	-	TGTGCCAGCTCGTTAGGAGGGGAGGGCACAGATACGCAGTATTTT	CASSLGGEGTDTQYF
TRBV19	TRBJ2-2	TRBD1	-	TGTGCCAGTAGTTACAGGGGTGGGACCGGGGAGCTGTTTTTT	CASSYRGGTGELFF
TRBV27	TRBJ2-1	TRBD1	-	TGTGCCAGCAGTTTGGGGACAGGTGTCTACAATGAGCAGTTCTTC	CASSLGTGVYNEQFF
TRBV27	TRBJ2-7	-	-	TGTGCCAGCAGTCGTTCGCGGGGGCCCTACGAGCAGTACTTC	CASSRSRGPYEQYF
TRBV6-5	TRBJ1-6	TRBD1	-	TGTGCCAGCAGGGCGACAGGGTCGAGGTCACCCCTCCACTTT	CASRATGSRSPLHF
TRBV10-1	TRBJ1-1	-	-	TGCGCCAGCAAGGACAGAGCAAGCACTGAAGCTTTCTTT	CASKDRASTEAFF
TRBV7-2	TRBJ2-3	-	once	TGTGCCAGCAGCTTCACTAACACAGATACGCAGTATTTT	CASSFTNTDTQYF
TRBV9	TRBJ2-3	-	-	TGTGCCAGCAGCGTAGAACAGGGTGCTTTGTTTGGTACGCAGTATTTT	CASSVEQGALFGTQYF
TRBV5-1	TRBJ2-2	-	-	TGCGCCAGCAGCTTACAGGATCGGGTCGGGGAGCTGTTTTTT	CASSLQDRVGELFF
TRBV7-8	TRBJ1-5	-	-	TGTGCCAGCAGCTCCCCGGGTGGGGGGAATCAGCCCCAGCATTTT	CASSSPGGGNQPQHF
TRBV28	TRBJ1-2	TRBD1	-	TGTGCCAGCAGTTTATCCCAGACAGGGGTCGGCTACACCTTC	CASSLSQTGVGYTF
TRBV5-4	TRBJ2-5	TRBD2	-	TGTGCCAGCAGCCCGACTAGCGGGACGGCGGAGACCCAGTACTTC	CASSPTSGTAETQYF
TRBV3-1/TRBV3-2	TRBJ1-5	-	-	TGTGCCAGCAGCCAGGCAGGGGTTGGAAATCAGCCCCAGCATTTT	CASSQAGVGNQPQHF
TRBV9	TRBJ2-3	TRBD2	-	TGTGCCAGCAGCGTAGCGGGAGGTGGAACAGATACGCAGTATTTT	CASSVAGGGTDTQYF
TRBV2	TRBJ2-2	-	once	TGTGCCAGCAGTGAAGTGTCAGCGCTTGGGGAGCTGTTTTTT	CASSEVSALGELFF
TRBV6-2/TRBV6-3	TRBJ1-2	TRBD1	few	TGTGCCAGCAGTGGGAGCTTGGGACAGCCGGCCTTCGTTGGCTACACCTTC	CASSGSLGQPAFVGYTF
TRBV6-5	TRBJ1-2	TRBD1	-	TGTGCCAGCAGTCTCCGGACAGGGTCCGGCTACACCTTC	CASSLRTGSGYTF
TRBV29-1	TRBJ2-1	-	-	TGCAGCGTTGAACGACAGATGTACAATGAGCAGTTCTTC	CSVERQMYNEQFF
TRBV7-2	TRBJ2-7	-	once	TGTGCCAGCAGCAACCCGGCAGGACAGCGTAACCACGAGCAGTACTTC	CASSNPAGQRNHEQYF
TRBV7-6	TRBJ1-1	-	-	TGTGCCAGCAGCTTAGTTCTCGGACAGCCAAACACTGAAGCTTTCTTT	CASSLVLGQPNTEAFF
TRBV7-8	TRBJ2-6	TRBD2	-	TGTGCCAGCATCCTTGGGAGGGGCCTTGAACGGGATCTTTCTGGGGCCAACGTCCTGACTTTC	CASILGRGLERDLSGANVLTF
TRBV10-3	TRBJ2-1	TRBD2	-	TGTGCCATCAGTGAAGGGTGGGAGGGCCGTCAGTTCTTC	CAISEGWEGRQFF
TRBV7-9	TRBJ2-7	TRBD2	-	TGTGCCAGCAGCTTAGCCGTAGCGGGAGGCCCCTACGAGCAGTACTTC	CASSLAVAGGPYEQYF
TRBV19	TRBJ1-1	TRBD1	-	TGTGCGAGCGTGGGGACAGGGTCCGTGAGGGCTTTCTTT	CASVGTGSVRAFF
TRBV6-5	TRBJ1-6	TRBD1	-	TGTGCCAGCAGTTACTATCGGGACAGCAATTCACCCCTCCACTTT	CASSYYRDSNSPLHF
TRBV18	TRBJ2-5	TRBD1	-	TGTGCCAGCTCACCGCGCCGGGACAGGGGGCCAGAGACCCAGTACTTC	CASSPRRDRGPETQYF
TRBV5-4	TRBJ2-2	-	few	TGTGCCAGCAGCTTGGATCAGTGGACCGGGGAGCTGTTTTTT	CASSLDQWTGELFF
TRBV13	TRBJ1-2	-	-	TGTGCCAGCAGCTTAGGACAGCTCTATGGCTACACCTTC	CASSLGQLYGYTF
TRBV5-1	TRBJ1-5	-	-	TGCGCCAGCAGCTTGGAGACAGCTAGCAATCAGCCCCAGCATTTT	CASSLETASNQPQHF
TRBV4-3	TRBJ2-7	-	-	TGCGCCAGCAGCCAAGATGTCGGGAGCTACGAGCAGTACTTC	CASSQDVGSYEQYF
TRBV4-3	TRBJ2-7	-	once	TGCGCCAGCAGCCAAGACAGGGGTGGGAACTACGAGCAGTACTTC	CASSQDRGGNYEQYF
TRBV21-1	TRBJ2-7	-	-	TGTGCCGGCAGGGAAGGGGAGGGCGAGCAGTACTTC	CAGREGEGEQYF
TRBV7-2	TRBJ1-3	-	-	TGTGCCAGCAGCTTAGAGGGGGTTGACACCATATATTTT	CASSLEGVDTIYF
TRBV7-9	TRBJ2-5	TRBD1	-	TGTGCCAGCAGCTCCCCTTACCGGGACAGGGGTGAGACCCAGTACTTC	CASSSPYRDRGETQYF
TRBV6-2/TRBV6-3	TRBJ2-1	-	-	TGTGCCAGCAGTTACTCGACGGTGGGCCCCAGACGGGGGGAGCAGTTCTTC	CASSYSTVGPRRGEQFF
TRBV10-3	TRBJ2-3	-	-	TGTGCCATCAGTGAGACGGGTGATACGCAGTATTTT	CAISETGDTQYF